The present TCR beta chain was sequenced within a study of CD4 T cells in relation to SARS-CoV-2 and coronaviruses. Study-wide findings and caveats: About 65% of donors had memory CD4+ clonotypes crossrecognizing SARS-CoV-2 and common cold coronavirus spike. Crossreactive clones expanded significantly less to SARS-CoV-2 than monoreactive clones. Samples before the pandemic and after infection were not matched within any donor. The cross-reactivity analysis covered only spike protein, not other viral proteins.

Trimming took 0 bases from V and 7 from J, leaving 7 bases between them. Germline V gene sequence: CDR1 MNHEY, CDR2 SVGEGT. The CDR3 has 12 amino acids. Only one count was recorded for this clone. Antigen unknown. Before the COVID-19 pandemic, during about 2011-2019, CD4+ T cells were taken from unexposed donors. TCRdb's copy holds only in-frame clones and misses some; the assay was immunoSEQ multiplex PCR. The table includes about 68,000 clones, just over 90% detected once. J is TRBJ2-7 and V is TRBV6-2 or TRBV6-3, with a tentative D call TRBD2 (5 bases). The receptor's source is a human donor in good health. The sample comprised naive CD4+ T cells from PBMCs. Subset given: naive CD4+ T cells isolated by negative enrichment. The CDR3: CASSYSEREQYF. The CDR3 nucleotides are TGTGCCAGCAGTTACTCGGAGCGGGAGCAGTACTTC.